This T cell receptor (beta chain) stems from a study of T cells in Graves' hyperthyroidism and ophthalmopathy. Overall study context: Blood was drawn when the patient was first diagnosed and still untreated. Study observations and caveats: Most thyroid clonotypes expanded above 0.001 were also detected in blood.

TCR beta CDR3 regions were amplified from RNA. With the HTBI primer set, the TCR CDR3 went through a first round of RT-PCR. Using its own MiXCR run on the multiplex PCR reads, TCRdb lists one record per CDR3 protein. There are a few hundred thousand distinct CDR3 sequences in the sample; around 15% occur only once, and roughly 3.5% lies in the top ten. The authors took PBMCs from 8 to 10 ml fresh peripheral blood. There are many counts of this clonotype. Antigen: not known. The sample was blood. This TCR was sampled from a woman aged 40-49 years with Graves' ophthalmopathy.

The CDR3 sequence is CASSKKDADYGYTF. The CDR3 DNA reads TGCGCCAGCAGCAAGAAGGACGCCGACTATGGCTACACCTTC. The chain recombines TRBV5-1 with TRBJ1-2; D ambiguous. Germline lookup yields CDR1 SGHRS and CDR2 YFSETQ. The CDR3 has 14 amino acids. Trimming left V 4 bases short and J 3 bases short, with 13 bases between.